The present entry profiles one T cell receptor (beta chain) with its context. The data belong to a study of T cell responses to AZD1222 COVID-19 vaccine. The V segment lost 3 bases and the J segment 2 bases; nucleotides outside the gene matches: 6. The CDR3 contains 16 residues. Germline CDR1 KGHDR, CDR2 SFDVKD. Sequenced by immunoSEQ multiplex PCR; TCRdb stores in-frame clones only, minus some. Of around 150,000 clones in the sample, approximately 85% were seen once. The V gene is TRBV24-1, the J gene TRBJ1-5; TRBD1 aligns across 7 bases. This receptor was taken from an adult who received the MenACWY meningococcal vaccine as a control. The source was peripheral blood, collected 28 days after the second dose of the MenACWY control vaccine. The CDR3 nucleotides are TGTGCCACCAGTGATCCTGGGACAGACGGCAATCAGCCCCAGCATTTT. Its translation: CATSDPGTDGNQPQHF.